The T cell receptor beta chain under discussion was sequenced for a study of cytomegalovirus exposure and HLA in healthy donors. CDR1 MNHEY and CDR2 SVGAGI come from the germline V gene. Unmatched junction bases numbered 6, after V lost 3 bases and J lost 2 bases. The CDR3 length is 16 residues. Researchers ran the PCR with 60 Vbeta and 13 Jbeta primers. Repertoires were generated with immunoSEQ multiplex PCR, while TCRdb's copy carries only in-frame clones and drops some. The clone table shows 53,000 or so clones, with the ten largest holding around 11%. The clonotype originates from a man aged 18 to 35 in good health and CMV-seropositive. The chain combines TRBV6-5 with TRBJ2-3, with TRBD2 matching over 9 bases. Sequencing was done on a sample of PBMCs. CDR3 region: CASSYNSGRNTDTQYF. The CDR3 nucleotides read TGTGCCAGCAGTTATAATAGCGGGAGAAACACAGATACGCAGTATTTT.